This section outlines one T cell receptor (beta chain) sequence together with its context. Random-hexamer reverse transcription was applied to about 0.45 to 1 ug RNA. TCRdb reprocessed the immunoSEQ multiplex PCR reads with MiXCR, giving one entry per CDR3 protein. The table records around 230,000 distinct CDR3 sequences, 96% of them present only once. This sample is drawn from a study of CD8 T cells in Susac syndrome. The V and J ends lost 7 bases and 0 bases respectively, with 22 bases between them. Germline V gene data show CDR1 as SGHAT and CDR2 as FQNNGV. This CDR3 comprises 18 residues. The V and J genes are TRBV11-2 and TRBJ2-4; D is possibly TRBD1 or TRBD2 (5 bases each). The receptor was isolated from a human donor with Susac syndrome. Sample: CD4+ T cells from PBMCs. CDR3 in amino acids: CASTPGTIWVIAKNIQYF. The DNA for the CDR3 is TGTGCCAGCACCCCGGGGACCATCTGGGTTATAGCCAAAAACATTCAGTACTTC.